The rows below give T cell receptor beta chains drawn from one sample of a study of blood T cell repertoires in COVID-19. TCRdb keeps only in-frame clones here, not all; method: immunoSEQ multiplex PCR. The sample shows roughly 170,000 clones, around 90% of them seen only once. The sample comprised peripheral blood. The receptors stem from a man aged 35 to 55 with active or convalescent COVID-19. CDR3s leave out the opening cysteine and the closing phenylalanine or tryptophan. A D gene is named only where the DNA matches it firmly.

d_call j_call v_call cdr3_aa
NA TRBJ1-5 TRBV7-9 ASSLGPGPNQPQH
TRBD1 TRBJ1-5 TRBV6-5 ASSSTGVSNQPQH
TRBD1 TRBJ1-4 TRBV19 ATQTGEDEKLF
TRBD1 TRBJ1-2 TRBV6-1 ASSETGYGYT
NA TRBJ1-5 TRBV30 AWSVGRDQPQH
NA TRBJ2-5 TRBV5-1 ASSSGTLGETQY
TRBD2 TRBJ2-7 TRBV7-9 ASSLRAGAYEQY
NA TRBJ2-6 TRBV9 ASSSYGHYSGANVLT
NA TRBJ2-5 TRBV28 ASSLLTIRLRDQY
NA TRBJ1-5 TRBV13 ASSRRNSNQPQH
TRBD2 TRBJ2-1 TRBV10-3 AIARTSGGPYNEQF
NA TRBJ2-7 TRBV6-2/TRBV6-3 ASSRGDYEQY
NA TRBJ2-2 TRBV6-5 ASSYGPENTGELF
TRBD1 TRBJ1-5 TRBV28 ASSPRGLSNQPQH
NA TRBJ1-1 TRBV3-1/TRBV3-2 ASSRQTTSNTEAF
TRBD1 TRBJ1-5 TRBV15 ATSRASLDRGREQPQH
NA TRBJ2-7 TRBV18 ASSPRDGSGGEGSPSPSAYEQY
TRBD1 TRBJ1-1 TRBV7-9 ASSPVGQSNTEAF
TRBD2 TRBJ2-3 TRBV4-2 ASSPRSGSGPTDTQY
TRBD1 TRBJ1-1 TRBV9 ASSGQGNTEAF
NA TRBJ2-2 TRBV18 ASSQGPTNTGELF
TRBD1 TRBJ1-3 TRBV2 ASSRQGPGNTIY
NA TRBJ2-2 TRBV19 ASSIDRGVTGELF
NA TRBJ2-7 TRBV27 ASSLGGAFSEQY
TRBD2 TRBJ2-1 TRBV12-3/TRBV12-4 ASSFGGGNEQF
TRBD1 TRBJ2-7 TRBV7-8 ASRTGSYEQY
NA TRBJ1-1 TRBV30 AWGGQRDTEAF
NA TRBJ2-7 TRBV18 ASSPRRGSSYEQY
NA TRBJ1-6 TRBV9 ASSVGSDSPLH
NA TRBJ2-7 TRBV4-2 ASSQDSERINYEQY
TRBD1 TRBJ1-1 TRBV19 ASTNQGGNTEAF
NA TRBJ2-3 TRBV15 ATSGLRDITDTQY
TRBD1 TRBJ1-6 TRBV7-9 ASSIGRVQGAIGYNSPLH
TRBD1 TRBJ1-1 TRBV5-1 ASSLGQKESEAF
TRBD1 TRBJ1-4 TRBV27 ASSHTQGGEKLF
TRBD1 TRBJ1-2 TRBV28 ASSLSLGQSSYGYT
TRBD1 TRBJ1-6 TRBV5-8 ASSSRTGNNSPLH
TRBD1 TRBJ1-6 TRBV18 ASSPGQRNSPLH
NA TRBJ2-4 TRBV19 ASRGDGDIQY
NA TRBJ1-1 TRBV4-2 ASSQAGDTEAF
NA TRBJ2-2 TRBV4-1 ASSQFPPGNTGELF
NA TRBJ2-3 TRBV3-1/TRBV3-2 ASSQAASIQY
NA TRBJ2-2 TRBV4-1 ASSQEGGRNTGELF
NA TRBJ1-6 TRBV28 ASSLSQGSSPLH
NA TRBJ2-2 TRBV12-3/TRBV12-4 ASRLDDSGELF
NA TRBJ2-2 TRBV9 ASSVALQGVDGELF
NA TRBJ2-5 TRBV7-3 AKPRGGGAQETQY
NA TRBJ2-5 TRBV19 ASSPQGQETQY
NA TRBJ1-4 TRBV4-2 ASSERGGRLGEKLF